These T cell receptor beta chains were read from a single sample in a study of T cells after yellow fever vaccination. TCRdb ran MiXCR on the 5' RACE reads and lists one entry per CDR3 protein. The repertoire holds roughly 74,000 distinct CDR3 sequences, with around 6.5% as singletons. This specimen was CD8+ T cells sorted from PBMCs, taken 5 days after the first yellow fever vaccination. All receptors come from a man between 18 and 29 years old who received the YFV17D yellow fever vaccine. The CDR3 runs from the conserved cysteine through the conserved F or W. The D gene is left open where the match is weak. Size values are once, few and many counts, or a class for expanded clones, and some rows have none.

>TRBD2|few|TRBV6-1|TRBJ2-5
TGTGCCAGCACCTACCTTAGCGGGGAACAAGAGACCCAGTACTTC
CASTYLSGEQETQYF
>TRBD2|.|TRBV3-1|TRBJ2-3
TGTGCCAGCAGCACAGGACTAGCCACAGATACGCAGTATTTT
CASSTGLATDTQYF
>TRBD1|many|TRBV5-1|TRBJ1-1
TGCGCCAGCAGCCCAGGGACAGGGCGGGTTCGAACTGAAGCTTTCTTT
CASSPGTGRVRTEAFF
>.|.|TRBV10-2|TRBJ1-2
TGCGCCAGCATGGAAATTACAGGGTATGGCTACACCTTC
CASMEITGYGYTF
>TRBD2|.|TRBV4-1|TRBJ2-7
TGCGCCAGCAGCCAAGGTGCGGGGGGCTACGAGCAGTACTTC
CASSQGAGGYEQYF
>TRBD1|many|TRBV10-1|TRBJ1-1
TGCGCCAGCGTACGGACAGGCATACTGTTCCCATGGACTGAAGCTTTCTTT
CASVRTGILFPWTEAFF
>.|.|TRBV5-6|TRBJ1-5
TGTGCCAGCAGCTTAGGACGGATAGAAAATCAGCCCCAGCATTTT
CASSLGRIENQPQHF
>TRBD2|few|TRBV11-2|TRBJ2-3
TGTGCCAGCAGACTATTAGCGGGACCCAAAGATACGCAGTATTTT
CASRLLAGPKDTQYF
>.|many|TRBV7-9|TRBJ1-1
TGTGCCAGCAGCTCAACGGGCGAAGCTTTCTTT
CASSSTGEAFF
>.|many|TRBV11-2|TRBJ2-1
TGTGCCAGCAGCTTAATTAGGGTACTTTACAATGAGCAGTTCTTC
CASSLIRVLYNEQFF
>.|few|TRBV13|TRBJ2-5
TGTGCCAGCAGCTTTCCTCCACAGCGGGTGCCGGAGACCCAGTACTTC
CASSFPPQRVPETQYF
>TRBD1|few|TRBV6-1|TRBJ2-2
TGTGCCAGCAGTGCCGGGACAGTCTACACCGGGGAGCTGTTTTTT
CASSAGTVYTGELFF
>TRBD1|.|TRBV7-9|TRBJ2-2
TGTGCCAGCAGCTCGAGACAGGGAAACGGGGAGCTGTTTTTT
CASSSRQGNGELFF
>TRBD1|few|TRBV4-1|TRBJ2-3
TGCGCCAGCAGCCCTCTCCGACAGGGGTTAAGCACAGATACGCAGTATTTT
CASSPLRQGLSTDTQYF
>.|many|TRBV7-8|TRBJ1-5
TGTGCCAGCAGCTTAGCGCGCAGTATTCAGCCCCAGCATTTT
CASSLARSIQPQHF
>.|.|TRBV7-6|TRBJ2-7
TGTGCCAGCAGCTTAGAGGCCTCCTCCTACGAGCAGTACTTC
CASSLEASSYEQYF
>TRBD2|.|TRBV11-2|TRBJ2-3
TGTGCCAGCAGCTTAGATCCCCGGGGGGGTTTTCCTACGCAGTATTTT
CASSLDPRGGFPTQYF
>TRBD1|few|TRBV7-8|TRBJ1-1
TGTGCCAGCAGCTTAGCGGGACAGGGGTCGCGGACTGAAGCTTTCTTT
CASSLAGQGSRTEAFF
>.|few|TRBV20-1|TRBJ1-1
TGCAGTGCTAGAGATTTTAAGGAGCTGAACACTGAAGCTTTCTTT
CSARDFKELNTEAFF
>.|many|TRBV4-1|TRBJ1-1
TGCGCCAGCAGCCCGGGAATGAACACTGAAGCTTTCTTT
CASSPGMNTEAFF
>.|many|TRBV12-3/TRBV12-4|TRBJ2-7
TGTGCCAGCAGCCCGGACGGATACTACGAGCAGTACTTC
CASSPDGYYEQYF
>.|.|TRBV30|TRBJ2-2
TGTGCCTGGAGCGGTGTAACCGGGGAGCTGTTTTTT
CAWSGVTGELFF
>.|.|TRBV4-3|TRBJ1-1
TGCGCCAGCAGCCAAGAGGGCCTGGGCAGTCCCGCCACTGAAGCTTTCTTT
CASSQEGLGSPATEAFF
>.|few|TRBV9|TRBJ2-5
TGTGCCAGCAGCGTAGGGGGGACGGTGGGTGAGACCCAGTACTTC
CASSVGGTVGETQYF
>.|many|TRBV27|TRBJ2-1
TGTGCCACCCTGTCGCGGGAGCAGTTCTTC
CATLSREQFF
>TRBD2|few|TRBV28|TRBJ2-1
TGTGCCAGCAGCGGCCGGACTAGCGGAGACAATGAGCAGTTCTTC
CASSGRTSGDNEQFF
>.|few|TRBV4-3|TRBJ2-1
TGCGCCAGCAGCCAAGATTTGGGAGGTTACAATGAGCAGTTCTTC
CASSQDLGGYNEQFF
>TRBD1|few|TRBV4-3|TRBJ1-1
TGCGCCAGCAGCCAAAACAGGGGTTTGATGAACACTGAAGCTTTCTTT
CASSQNRGLMNTEAFF
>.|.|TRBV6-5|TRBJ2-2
TGTGCCAGCAGTTACTCGCGAGCCGGGGAGCTGTTTTTT
CASSYSRAGELFF
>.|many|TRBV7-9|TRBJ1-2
TGTGCCAGCAGCCTCGGGACGGCGAACTATGGCTACACCTTC
CASSLGTANYGYTF
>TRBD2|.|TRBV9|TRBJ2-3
TGTGCCAGCAGCGCCCTTAGCGGGGCATCGGATACGCAGTATTTT
CASSALSGASDTQYF
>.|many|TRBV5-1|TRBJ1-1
TGCGCCAGCAGCTCGACCGGGACAAGCCTACCCTCGATGAACACTGAAGCTTTCTTT
CASSSTGTSLPSMNTEAFF
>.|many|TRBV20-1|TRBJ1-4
TGCAGTGCTAGAGGAGAATTGAAAGAAAAACTGTTTTTT
CSARGELKEKLFF
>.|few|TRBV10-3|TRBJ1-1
TGTGCCATCAGTGAGGACCCCTGGCGAGAGCGTACTGAAGCTTTCTTT
CAISEDPWRERTEAFF
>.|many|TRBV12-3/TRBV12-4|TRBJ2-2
TGTGCCAGCAGTTTTGGAGTTTCCGGGGAGCTGTTTTTT
CASSFGVSGELFF
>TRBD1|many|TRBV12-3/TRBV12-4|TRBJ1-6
TGTGCCAGCACCCGGATCGGACAGGGAGGTTCACCCCTCCACTTT
CASTRIGQGGSPLHF
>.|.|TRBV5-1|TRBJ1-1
TGCGCCAGCAGAATACAGGTGATGAACACTGAAGCTTTCTTT
CASRIQVMNTEAFF
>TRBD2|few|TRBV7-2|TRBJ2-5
TGTGCCAGCAGCTTAGGTCCTAGCGGGGAGAGCACCCGGGCCCAGTACTTC
CASSLGPSGESTRAQYF
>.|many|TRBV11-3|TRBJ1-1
TGTGCCAGCAGCCAGGGGAGAGGCAGCCCGAACACTGAAGCTTTCTTT
CASSQGRGSPNTEAFF
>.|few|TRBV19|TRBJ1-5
TGTGCCAGTAGTATTGAGGGGTGGCCTACTAATAGCAATCAGCCCCAGCATTTT
CASSIEGWPTNSNQPQHF
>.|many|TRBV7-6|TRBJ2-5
TGTGCCAGCAGAAATGGGGAGACCCAGTACTTC
CASRNGETQYF
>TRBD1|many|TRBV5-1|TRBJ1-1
TGCGCCAGCAGCAGGACAGGGGGCTTGTACACTGAAGCTTTCTTT
CASSRTGGLYTEAFF
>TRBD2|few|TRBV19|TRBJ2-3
TGTGCCAGTAGTATATATGGGGGGGACCAAGATACGCAGTATTTT
CASSIYGGDQDTQYF
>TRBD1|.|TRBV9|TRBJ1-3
TGTGCCAGCAGCCCTGGGACAGGGGGCATCGGAAACACCATATATTTT
CASSPGTGGIGNTIYF
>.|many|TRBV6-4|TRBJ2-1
TGTGCCAGCAAGGGTGACGCTTTTTCCTACAATGAGCAGTTCTTC
CASKGDAFSYNEQFF
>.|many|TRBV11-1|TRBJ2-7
TGTGCCAGCAGCCAACCCGTGAGATTCTCCTACGAGCAGTACTTC
CASSQPVRFSYEQYF
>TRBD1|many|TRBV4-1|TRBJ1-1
TGCGCCAGCAGCGCGGACGACAGGGTTTTAAGGACTGAAGCTTTCTTT
CASSADDRVLRTEAFF
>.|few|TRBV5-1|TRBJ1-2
TGCGCCAGCAGCTTGGCCAGACGTAACTATGGCTACACCTTC
CASSLARRNYGYTF
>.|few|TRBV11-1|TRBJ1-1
TGTGCCAGCAGGGCTCGAGGGGAGGTCACTGAAGCTTTCTTT
CASRARGEVTEAFF
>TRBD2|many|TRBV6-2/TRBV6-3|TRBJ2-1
TGTGCCAGCAGTTATGGTGCGGGGGGGTTGGGTGAGCAGTTCTTC
CASSYGAGGLGEQFF
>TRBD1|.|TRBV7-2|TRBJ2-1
TGTGCCAGCAGCTACGGGACAGGGTACTACAATGAGCAGTTCTTC
CASSYGTGYYNEQFF
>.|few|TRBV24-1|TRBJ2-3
TGTGCCACCAGTGATCATCAGCGTACTAGCACAGATACGCAGTATTTT
CATSDHQRTSTDTQYF
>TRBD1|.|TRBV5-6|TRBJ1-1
TGTGCCAGCAGCGTCCGGGACAGGGGAATGAACACTGAAGCTTTCTTT
CASSVRDRGMNTEAFF
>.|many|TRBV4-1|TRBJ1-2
TGCGCCAGCAGCCCCCGCCAAGGAGTTGGCTATGGCTACACCTTC
CASSPRQGVGYGYTF
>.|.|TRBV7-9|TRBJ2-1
TGTGCCAGCAACCCGATTGGGGGCGGTTATGAGCAGTTCTTC
CASNPIGGGYEQFF
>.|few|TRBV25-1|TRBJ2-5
TGTGCCAGCAGTGAATTTGAGGGGGTGAAGACCCAGTACTTC
CASSEFEGVKTQYF
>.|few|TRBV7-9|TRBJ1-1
TGTGCCAGCAGCTTAGGGGGGATCGCCACTGAAGCTTTCTTT
CASSLGGIATEAFF